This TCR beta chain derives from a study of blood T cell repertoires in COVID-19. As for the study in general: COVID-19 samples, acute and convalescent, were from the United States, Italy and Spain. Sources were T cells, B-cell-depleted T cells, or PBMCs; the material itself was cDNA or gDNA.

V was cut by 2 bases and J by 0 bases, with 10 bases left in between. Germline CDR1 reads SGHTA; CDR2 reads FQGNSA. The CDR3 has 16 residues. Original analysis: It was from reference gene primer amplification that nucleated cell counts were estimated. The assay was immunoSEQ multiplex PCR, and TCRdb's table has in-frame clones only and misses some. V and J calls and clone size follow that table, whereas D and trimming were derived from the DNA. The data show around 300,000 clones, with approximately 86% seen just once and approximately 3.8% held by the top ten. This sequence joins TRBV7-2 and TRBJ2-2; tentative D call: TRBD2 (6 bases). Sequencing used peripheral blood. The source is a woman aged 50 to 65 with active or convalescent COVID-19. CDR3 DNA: TGTGCCAGCAGCTTAATAGGCGGGACGAACACCGGGGAGCTGTTTTTT. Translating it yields CASSLIGGTNTGELFF.